This TCR beta chain is from a study of T cell responses to AZD1222 COVID-19 vaccine. The CDR3 runs 14 residues. Trimming pared 2 bases from V and 3 bases from J, leaving 8 bases between. Looked up from germline, CDR1 is MNHEY and CDR2 is SVGEGT. Here immunoSEQ multiplex PCR was the method, and the copy in TCRdb shows in-frame clones only, minus some. Here the sample spans approximately 130,000 clones, approximately 93% being singletons. Sequencing used peripheral blood, obtained on day 0 of AZD1222 vaccination. The sequence was obtained from an adult in good health. The chain employs TRBV6-2 or TRBV6-3 and TRBJ1-5; no firm D call. The CDR3 region has the DNA TGTGCCAGCAGTTACGTTCAGATCAATCAGCCCCAGCATTTT. Translation: CASSYVQINQPQHF.